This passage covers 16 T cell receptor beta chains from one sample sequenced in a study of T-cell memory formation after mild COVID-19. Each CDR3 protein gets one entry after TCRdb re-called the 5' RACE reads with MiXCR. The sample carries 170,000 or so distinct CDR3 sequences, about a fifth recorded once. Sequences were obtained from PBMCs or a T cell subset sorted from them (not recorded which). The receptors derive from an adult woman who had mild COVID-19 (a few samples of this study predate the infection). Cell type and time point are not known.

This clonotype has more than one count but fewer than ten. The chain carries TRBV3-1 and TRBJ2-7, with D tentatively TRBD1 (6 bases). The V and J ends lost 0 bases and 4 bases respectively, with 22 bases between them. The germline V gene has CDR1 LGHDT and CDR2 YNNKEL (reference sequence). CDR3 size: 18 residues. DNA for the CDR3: TGTGCCAGCAGCCAAGATCTTAGTCGCATGGACAGCCAGTACGAGCAGTACTTC. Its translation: CASSQDLSRMDSQYEQYF.

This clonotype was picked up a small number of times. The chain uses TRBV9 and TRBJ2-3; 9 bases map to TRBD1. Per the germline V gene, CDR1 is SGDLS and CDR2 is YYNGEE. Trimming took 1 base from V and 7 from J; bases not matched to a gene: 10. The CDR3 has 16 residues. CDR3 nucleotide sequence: TGTGCCAGCAGCGTAAATCCGGGACAGGGATCGCATACGCAGTATTTT. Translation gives CASSVNPGQGSHTQYF.

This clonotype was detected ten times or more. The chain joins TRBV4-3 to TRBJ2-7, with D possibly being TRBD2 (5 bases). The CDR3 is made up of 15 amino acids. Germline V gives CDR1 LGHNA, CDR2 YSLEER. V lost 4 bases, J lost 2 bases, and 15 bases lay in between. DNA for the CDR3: TGCGCCAGCAGCCCCCGGCGAGCGGCAACCTACGAGCAGTACTTC. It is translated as CASSPRRAATYEQYF.

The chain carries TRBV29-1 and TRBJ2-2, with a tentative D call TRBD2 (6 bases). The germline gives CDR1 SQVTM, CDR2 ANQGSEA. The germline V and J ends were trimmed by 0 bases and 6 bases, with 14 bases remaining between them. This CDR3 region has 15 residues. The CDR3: CSVEEPGGTAGELFF. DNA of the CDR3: TGCAGCGTTGAAGAACCCGGGGGTACGGCCGGGGAGCTGTTTTTT.

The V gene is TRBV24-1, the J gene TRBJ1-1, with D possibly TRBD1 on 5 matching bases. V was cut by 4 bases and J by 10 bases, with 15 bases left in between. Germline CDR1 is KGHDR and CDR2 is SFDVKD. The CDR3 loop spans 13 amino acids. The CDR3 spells CATSDGGGRVAFF. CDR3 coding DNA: TGTGCCACCAGTGACGGGGGAGGAAGGGTAGCTTTCTTT.

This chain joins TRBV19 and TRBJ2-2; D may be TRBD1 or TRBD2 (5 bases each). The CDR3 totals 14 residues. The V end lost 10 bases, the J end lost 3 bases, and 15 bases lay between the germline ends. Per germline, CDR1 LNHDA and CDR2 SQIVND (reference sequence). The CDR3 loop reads CATTGTPYTGELFF. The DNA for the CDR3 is TGTGCCACCACCGGGACCCCTTACACCGGGGAGCTGTTTTTT.

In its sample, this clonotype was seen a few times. The CDR3 DNA sequence: TGTGCCAGCAGCTTCAGCGGGCGTAGGGATACGCAGTATTTT. This encodes CASSFSGRRDTQYF. The chain carries TRBV7-9 and TRBJ2-3; D is possibly TRBD2 (6 bases). V was shortened by 3 bases and J by 6 bases, with 13 bases between the two germline ends. Looked up from germline, CDR1 is SEHNR and CDR2 is FQNEAQ (reference sequence). The CDR3 contains 14 residues.

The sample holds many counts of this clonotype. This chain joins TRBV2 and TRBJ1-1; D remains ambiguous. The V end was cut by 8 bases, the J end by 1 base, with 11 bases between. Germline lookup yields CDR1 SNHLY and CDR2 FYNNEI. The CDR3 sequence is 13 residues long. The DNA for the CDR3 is TGTGCCAGCTCATCAGGCCCGAACACTGAAGCTTTCTTT. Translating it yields CASSSGPNTEAFF.

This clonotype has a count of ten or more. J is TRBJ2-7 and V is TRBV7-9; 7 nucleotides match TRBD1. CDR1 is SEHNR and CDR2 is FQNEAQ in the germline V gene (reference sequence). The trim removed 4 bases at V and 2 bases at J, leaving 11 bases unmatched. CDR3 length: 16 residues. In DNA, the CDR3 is TGTGCCAGCAGCTCCGCGAGACAGGGTTCCCCCTACGAGCAGTACTTC. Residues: CASSSARQGSPYEQYF.

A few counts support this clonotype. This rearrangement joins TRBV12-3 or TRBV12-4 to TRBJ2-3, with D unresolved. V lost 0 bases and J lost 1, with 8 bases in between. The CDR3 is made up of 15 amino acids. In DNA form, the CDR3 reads TGTGCCAGCAGTTTAGCTAGGGTCCGCACAGATACGCAGTATTTT. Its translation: CASSLARVRTDTQYF.

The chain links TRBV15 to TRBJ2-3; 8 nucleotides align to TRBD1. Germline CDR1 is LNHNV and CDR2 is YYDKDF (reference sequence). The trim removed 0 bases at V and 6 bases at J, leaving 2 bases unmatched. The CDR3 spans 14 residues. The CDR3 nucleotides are TGTGCCACCAGCAGAGAGACAGGGGCCGATACGCAGTATTTT. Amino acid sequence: CATSRETGADTQYF.

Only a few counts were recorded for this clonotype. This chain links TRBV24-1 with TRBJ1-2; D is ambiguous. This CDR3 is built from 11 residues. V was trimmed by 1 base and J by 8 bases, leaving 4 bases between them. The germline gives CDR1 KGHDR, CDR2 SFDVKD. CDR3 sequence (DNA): TGTGCCACCAGTGATTTTGGAGGCTACACCTTC. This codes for CATSDFGGYTF.

This CDR3 reads CASRSGFPPPFDEQYF. In nucleotides, the CDR3 is TGTGCCAGCAGGTCGGGGTTCCCACCCCCTTTCGACGAGCAGTACTTC. The genes are TRBV12-3 or TRBV12-4 and TRBJ2-7; tentative D call: TRBD2 (5 bases). V dropped 6 bases and J dropped 5 bases, with 23 bases sitting between them. The CDR3 totals 16 residues.

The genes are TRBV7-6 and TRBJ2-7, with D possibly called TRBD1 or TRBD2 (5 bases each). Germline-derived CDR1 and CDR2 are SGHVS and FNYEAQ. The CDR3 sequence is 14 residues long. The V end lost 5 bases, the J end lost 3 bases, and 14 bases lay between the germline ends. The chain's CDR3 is CASSEPGANYEQYF. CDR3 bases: TGTGCCAGCAGCGAACCCGGGGCAAACTACGAGCAGTACTTC.

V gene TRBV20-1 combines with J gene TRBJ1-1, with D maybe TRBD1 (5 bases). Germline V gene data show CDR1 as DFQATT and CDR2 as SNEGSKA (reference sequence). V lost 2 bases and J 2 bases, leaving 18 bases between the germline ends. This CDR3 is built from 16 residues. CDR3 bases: TGCAGTGCTAGACCCCGCCTGGGGGAGGGCAACACTGAAGCTTTCTTT. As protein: CSARPRLGEGNTEAFF.

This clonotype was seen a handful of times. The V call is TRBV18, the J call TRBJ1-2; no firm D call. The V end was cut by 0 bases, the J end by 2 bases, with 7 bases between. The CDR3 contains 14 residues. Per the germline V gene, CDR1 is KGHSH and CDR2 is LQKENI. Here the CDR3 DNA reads TGTGCCAGCTCACCACCAGAGACCAACTATGGCTACACCTTC. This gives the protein CASSPPETNYGYTF. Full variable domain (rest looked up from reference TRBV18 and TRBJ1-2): NAGVMQNPRHLVRRRGQEARLRCSPMKGHSHVYWYRQLPEEGLKFMVYLQKENIIDESGMPKERFSAEFPKEGPSILRIQQVVRGDSAAYFCASSPPETNYGYTFGSGTRLTVV.